This record concerns one T cell receptor beta chain sequence. The data are from a study of T cell repertoires in ileal Crohn's disease. Generated by immunoSEQ multiplex PCR, the TCRdb table keeps only in-frame clones and is missing some. The table has tens of thousands of clones, about 81% seen once. Germline V gene sequence: CDR1 SGHTA, CDR2 FQGNSA. The ends were cut back, 0 bases at V and 10 bases at J, with 15 bases in the middle. The CDR3 spans 15 residues. The sample was ileal tissue. The TCR comes from an adult with Crohn's disease. This chain uses TRBV7-2 with TRBJ1-4; the D gene is possibly TRBD1 (6 bases). CDR3 loop: CASSLAFRGPVKLFF. Here the CDR3 DNA reads TGTGCCAGCAGCTTAGCCTTCAGGGGCCCGGTAAAACTGTTTTTT.